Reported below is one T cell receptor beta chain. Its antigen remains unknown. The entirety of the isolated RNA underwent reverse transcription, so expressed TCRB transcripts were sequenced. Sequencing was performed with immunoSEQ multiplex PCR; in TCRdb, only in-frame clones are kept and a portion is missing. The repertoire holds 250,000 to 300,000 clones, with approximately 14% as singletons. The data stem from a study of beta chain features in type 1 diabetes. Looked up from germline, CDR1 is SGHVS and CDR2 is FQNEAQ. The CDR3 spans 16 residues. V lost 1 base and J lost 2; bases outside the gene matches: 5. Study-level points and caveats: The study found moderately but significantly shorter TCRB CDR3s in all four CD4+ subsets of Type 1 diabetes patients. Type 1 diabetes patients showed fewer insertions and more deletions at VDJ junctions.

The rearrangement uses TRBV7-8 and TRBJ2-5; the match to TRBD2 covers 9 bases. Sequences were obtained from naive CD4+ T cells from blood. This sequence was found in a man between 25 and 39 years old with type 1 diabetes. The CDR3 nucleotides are TGTGCCAGCAGCTTAGAAATGCGGGAGGGGCAAGAGACCCAGTACTTC. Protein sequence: CASSLEMREGQETQYF.